These T cell receptor beta chains were read from a single sample in a study of cytomegalovirus exposure and HLA in healthy donors. Sequenced by immunoSEQ multiplex PCR; TCRdb stores in-frame clones only, minus some. The table shows around 130,000 clones, with 75% to 90% occurring only once. The sequenced material came from PBMCs. All receptors come from a woman aged 40 to 49 in good health and CMV-seronegative. Each CDR3 is given with its conserved first and last residue. The D gene is left open where the match is weak. Size tells how often a clone was seen (once, few, many) or the class of an expanded clone, and some rows leave it out.

D	V	J	size	DNA	CDR3
-	TRBV5-1	TRBJ1-5	-	TGCGCCAGCAGCTTGGACCAGGGCGGCAATCAGCCCCAGCATTTT	CASSLDQGGNQPQHF
TRBD1	TRBV27	TRBJ1-2	-	TGTGCCAGCAGTTTTCAGGGGGACTATGGCTACACCTTC	CASSFQGDYGYTF
TRBD1	TRBV7-2	TRBJ1-2	-	TGTGCCAGCAGCTTAAGACAGGGTCTCCAGAACTATGGCTACACCTTC	CASSLRQGLQNYGYTF
-	TRBV5-8	TRBJ2-7	once	TGTGCCAGCAGCTCCCCCGGGTACGAGCAGTACTTC	CASSSPGYEQYF
-	TRBV5-1	TRBJ2-2	-	TGCGCCAGCAGCGACCGACACATGAACACCGGGGAGCTGTTTTTT	CASSDRHMNTGELFF
TRBD1	TRBV29-1	TRBJ2-5	-	TGCAGCGTTGAACGACAGGGGACCCCGACCCAGTACTTC	CSVERQGTPTQYF
-	TRBV14	TRBJ1-1	-	TGTGCCAGCAGCCCCCAGGGGACCACTGAAGCTTTCTTT	CASSPQGTTEAFF
-	TRBV5-3	TRBJ1-5	-	TGTGCCAGAAGCTTGCCGGTAAGCAATCAGCCCCAGCATTTT	CARSLPVSNQPQHF
-	TRBV15	TRBJ1-1	-	TGTGCCACCAGCGGTAGGACAGTTACAGATACTGAAGCTTTCTTT	CATSGRTVTDTEAFF
TRBD2	TRBV9	TRBJ2-1	-	TGTGCCAGCAGCGGACAGCGGGACCCCCTTAACAATGAGCAGTTCTTC	CASSGQRDPLNNEQFF
TRBD2	TRBV5-1	TRBJ2-5	-	TGCGCCAGCAGCTTAGCGGGGGGAGAAGAGACCCAGTACTTC	CASSLAGGEETQYF
TRBD2	TRBV19	TRBJ2-1	-	TGTGCCAGTAGTACATGGGTAGCGGGACGTATGGATGAGCAGTTCTTC	CASSTWVAGRMDEQFF
TRBD1	TRBV9	TRBJ2-1	-	TGTGCCAGCAGCGTTGGGACAGGAACCTACAATGAGCAGTTCTTC	CASSVGTGTYNEQFF
-	TRBV5-1	TRBJ2-2	-	TGCGCCAGCAGCTTGATGAGGGGGGGCGCCGGGGAGCTGTTTTTT	CASSLMRGGAGELFF
-	TRBV7-2	TRBJ2-3	-	TGTGCCAGCAGCTTAGCAGGGACTCGCACAGATACGCAGTATTTT	CASSLAGTRTDTQYF
TRBD1	TRBV9	TRBJ2-3	-	TGTGCCAGCAGCGTAGAGGGGGGACAGGTCAGAGATACGCAGTATTTT	CASSVEGGQVRDTQYF
TRBD1	TRBV4-1	TRBJ2-5	-	TGCGCCAGCAGCCATATGATCCGGGACAGGGGGTCGGGGACCCAGTACTTC	CASSHMIRDRGSGTQYF
-	TRBV6-5	TRBJ1-1	-	TGTGCCAGCAGTTATACAGAGAACACTGAAGCTTTCTTT	CASSYTENTEAFF
TRBD2	TRBV9	TRBJ2-2	-	TGTGCCAGCAGCTTAGGCCCGGGACTAGAGGTTACCGGGGAGCTGTTTTTT	CASSLGPGLEVTGELFF
-	TRBV5-1	TRBJ1-2	-	TGCGCCAGCAGCTTGGATGACACAAACTATGGCTACACCTTC	CASSLDDTNYGYTF
-	TRBV5-1	TRBJ1-3	-	TGCGCCAGCGGAGAGGGTCCCAACGCTGGAAACACCATATATTTT	CASGEGPNAGNTIYF
TRBD1	TRBV11-1	TRBJ1-5	-	TGTGCCAGCAGCTTAACAGGGGGAAGCAATCAGCCCCAGCATTTT	CASSLTGGSNQPQHF
-	TRBV11-2	TRBJ1-2	-	TGTGCCAGCAGCGCGGGAGAAGGCTACACCTTC	CASSAGEGYTF
TRBD2	TRBV7-6	TRBJ2-1	-	TGTGCCAGCAGCTTGACTAGCGGGACCCTCTCCTACAATGAGCAGTTCTTC	CASSLTSGTLSYNEQFF
TRBD1	TRBV14	TRBJ1-2	-	TGTGCCAGCAGCCTCCCGGGACAGGGTGGAGGCTACACCTTC	CASSLPGQGGGYTF
-	TRBV7-2	TRBJ1-6	-	TGTGCCAGCAGCTTAGAAGGGGTTGGGAACTCACCCCTCCACTTT	CASSLEGVGNSPLHF
-	TRBV2	TRBJ2-1	-	TGTGCCAGCAGCTACGAACGGGGATACAATGAGCAGTTCTTC	CASSYERGYNEQFF
TRBD1	TRBV19	TRBJ2-5	-	TGTGCCAGTAGTAGGTGGGGACCGGGACAGGGGGCTTCAGAGACCCAGTACTTC	CASSRWGPGQGASETQYF
-	TRBV5-4	TRBJ2-2	-	TGTGCCAGCAGTCCTCCGGGACTTACAAACACCGGGGAGCTGTTTTTT	CASSPPGLTNTGELFF
-	TRBV6-6	TRBJ1-5	-	TGTGCCAGCACCCAGGACAGCCTTAATCAGCCCCAGCATTTT	CASTQDSLNQPQHF
-	TRBV15	TRBJ1-4	-	TGTGCCACCACCCCGAGGGAGGGGGGGCGAGAAAAACTGTTTTTT	CATTPREGGREKLFF
-	TRBV2	TRBJ1-1	-	TGTGCCAGCAAGACAGTGTTGAACACTGAAGCTTTCTTT	CASKTVLNTEAFF
-	TRBV7-2	TRBJ2-5	-	TGTGCCAGCAGCTTAGGGTCCTACGGGGAGACCCAGTACTTC	CASSLGSYGETQYF
TRBD2	TRBV29-1	TRBJ2-3	-	TGCAGCGTCCGGGCCGGGGGGGCCCGGACAGATACGCAGTATTTT	CSVRAGGARTDTQYF
-	TRBV12-5	TRBJ1-2	-	TGTGCTAGTGGTTTTGGGCCATCCCGCTACGACTATGGCTACACCTTC	CASGFGPSRYDYGYTF
TRBD1	TRBV6-1	TRBJ1-1	medium-sized	TGTGCCACCTCGACAGGGGACACTGAAGCTTTCTTT	CATSTGDTEAFF
-	TRBV5-1	TRBJ1-4	-	TGCGCCAGCAGCTTGGAAGGGGGTGGGAAGGAAAAACTGTTTTTT	CASSLEGGGKEKLFF